These T cell receptor beta chains were read from a single sample in a study of blood T cell repertoires in COVID-19. Repertoires were generated with immunoSEQ multiplex PCR, while TCRdb's copy carries only in-frame clones and drops some. The sample shows 250,000 to 300,000 clones, about nine tenths of them seen only once. Sequenced input: PBMCs or T cells enriched from blood (not recorded which). The source is a young man who had recovered from COVID-19. CDR3s include the opening cysteine and the closing phenylalanine or tryptophan. A D gene is named only where the DNA matches it firmly. The size field is filled for only some rows; it gives once, few, many or a size class.

clone_size j_call v_call d_call cdr3_nt cdr3_aa
few TRBJ1-3 TRBV6-5 TRBD1 TGTGCCAGCAGGGAGGGGGCAAACTCTGGAAACACCATATATTTT CASREGANSGNTIYF
. TRBJ1-5 TRBV10-3 TRBD1 TGTGCCATCAGTGAGGGACAGGGGGCGTATAGCAATCAGCCCCAGCATTTT CAISEGQGAYSNQPQHF
. TRBJ1-5 TRBV6-4 . TGTGCCAGCAGTCAGATCCTCGGGGATCAGCCCCAGCATTTT CASSQILGDQPQHF
. TRBJ2-2 TRBV6-4 TRBD1 TGTGCCAGCAGTGACTATGGGACAGGGAGGGGCGGGCAGCTGTTTTTT CASSDYGTGRGGQLFF
. TRBJ2-5 TRBV9 . TGTGCCAGCAGCGTAGATGTCCGGGGACAAGAGACCCAGTACTTC CASSVDVRGQETQYF
. TRBJ2-3 TRBV4-1 TRBD2 TGCGCCAGCAGCCGGGGACTAGCGGGAGGGATGGGAAGCACAGATACGCAGTATTTT CASSRGLAGGMGSTDTQYF
. TRBJ2-1 TRBV28 TRBD2 TGTGCCAGCAGCCCCCCCTCTAGCGGCTCCTACAATGAGCAGTTCTTC CASSPPSSGSYNEQFF
. TRBJ2-2 TRBV19 . TGTGCCAGTAGTATCGGCCAGGGAAGGGCCGGGGAGCTGTTTTTT CASSIGQGRAGELFF
. TRBJ1-2 TRBV6-5 . TGTGCCAGCAGTTACTCGCGGTATTCCGTCTATGGCTACACCTTC CASSYSRYSVYGYTF
. TRBJ2-1 TRBV30 TRBD1 TGTGCCTGGCTGGGGACAGAGACGGGGAATGAGCAGTTCTTC CAWLGTETGNEQFF
. TRBJ2-4 TRBV28 . TGTGCCACCAAAGGGGGCGGGAGGGCCAAAAACATTCAGTACTTC CATKGGGRAKNIQYF
. TRBJ1-4 TRBV13 . TGTGCCAGCAGCCTAAGGGGTGGGACAACTAATGAAAAACTGTTTTTT CASSLRGGTTNEKLFF
. TRBJ1-1 TRBV11-2 TRBD1 TGTGCCAGCAGCCCTCAACCCCGAGGACAGGGCAGTTACACTGAAGCTTTCTTT CASSPQPRGQGSYTEAFF
few TRBJ2-1 TRBV3-1/TRBV3-2 TRBD2 TGTGCCAGCAGCCAAGATCTTCCCGGGGGGGCTCTCTACAATGAGCAGTTCTTC CASSQDLPGGALYNEQFF
. TRBJ2-1 TRBV6-1 . TGTGCCAGCAGTGCCCTTACGGCAGGGTTAGGGAATGAGCAGTTCTTC CASSALTAGLGNEQFF
. TRBJ2-4 TRBV6-1 . TGTGCCAGCAGTGAACCGGGGAGATGGTCCAAAAACATTCAGTACTTC CASSEPGRWSKNIQYF
few TRBJ2-5 TRBV2 . TGTGCCAGCAGTGAAGGGCCCGCCCAAAACCAAGAGACCCAGTACTTC CASSEGPAQNQETQYF
. TRBJ2-3 TRBV5-4 TRBD2 TGTGCCAGCAGCCTGGGGGGACTAGCGTCAGATACGCAGTATTTT CASSLGGLASDTQYF
. TRBJ2-5 TRBV28 TRBD2 TGTGCCAGCGAGTCGGGGGGGCAAGAGACCCAGTACTTC CASESGGQETQYF
. TRBJ1-4 TRBV6-5 . TGTGCCAGCAGCACACAGGGAACTAATGAAAAACTGTTTTTT CASSTQGTNEKLFF
. TRBJ1-1 TRBV28 . TGTGCCAGCAGTTTGGCTCCGGACTGGGCCCCTTACACTGAAGCTTTCTTT CASSLAPDWAPYTEAFF
. TRBJ2-1 TRBV15 . TGTGCCACCAGCAGAGCGGAGGGTCTATACAATGAGCAGTTCTTC CATSRAEGLYNEQFF
. TRBJ2-2 TRBV3-1/TRBV3-2 . TGTGCCAGCAGCCAAGGGACATCTACCGGGGAGCTGTTTTTT CASSQGTSTGELFF
. TRBJ1-2 TRBV6-5 . TGTGCCAGCAGCTCGCAGGGATTCTATGGCTACACCTTC CASSSQGFYGYTF